The 6 T cell receptor beta chains given below trace back to one sample, sequenced in a study of blood T cell repertoires in COVID-19. The protocol was immunoSEQ multiplex PCR, while the TCRdb copy is restricted to in-frame clones and leaves out a portion. The sample carries approximately 150,000 clones, 80% to 90% recorded once. Sequenced sample: peripheral blood. The receptor set was obtained from a middle-aged man with acute or convalescent COVID-19.

The J gene is TRBJ1-1, the V gene TRBV6-6; D is undetermined. The CDR3 runs 13 residues. V dropped 4 bases and J dropped 0 bases, with 6 bases sitting between them. Looked up from germline, CDR1 is MNHNY and CDR2 is SVGAGI (reference sequence). Written as DNA, the CDR3 is TGTGCCAGCAGTTTCCCCTTGAACACTGAAGCTTTCTTT. It is translated as CASSFPLNTEAFF.

The chain joins TRBV18 to TRBJ2-1; TRBD2 matches 8 bases. V lost 8 bases, J lost 8 bases, and 11 bases stayed unmatched. The CDR3 runs 14 residues. Per germline, CDR1 KGHSH and CDR2 LQKENI. The CDR3 protein is CASKPKRGSDEQFF. DNA for the CDR3: TGTGCCAGCAAGCCCAAGCGGGGGTCCGATGAGCAGTTCTTC.

This chain connects TRBV3-1 (or the pseudogene TRBV3-2) to TRBJ1-1; D not resolved. The CDR3 length is 14 residues. V shed 1 base and J shed 1 base, with 7 bases lying between them. Germline V lookup: CDR1 LGHDT, CDR2 YNNKEL (reference sequence). The CDR3 loop is CASSQAQKNTEAFF. The CDR3 nucleotides are TGTGCCAGCAGCCAAGCCCAGAAGAACACTGAAGCTTTCTTT.

The chain is built from TRBV7-6 and TRBJ2-1, with a weak D call TRBD1 (6 bases). CDR3 size: 16 residues. The V end lost 5 bases, the J end lost 10 bases, and 24 bases lay between the germline ends. Germline V gene lookup returns CDR1 SGHVS and CDR2 FNYEAQ. This CDR3 is CASSANPGVTGSEQFF. CDR3 coding DNA: TGTGCCAGCAGCGCGAACCCAGGGGTGACCGGGTCGGAGCAGTTCTTC.

The chain links TRBV6-5 to TRBJ1-4, with D tentatively TRBD1 (5 bases). Looked up from germline, CDR1 is MNHEY and CDR2 is SVGAGI. The CDR3 spans 13 residues. The germline V and J ends were trimmed by 8 bases and 7 bases, with 14 bases remaining between them. CDR3 sequence (DNA): TGTGCCAGCGACTGGGGCGTTCGTGAAAAACTGTTTTTT. This gives the protein CASDWGVREKLFF.

The chain's CDR3 is CASSLQGSNQPQHF. In DNA form, the CDR3 reads TGTGCCAGCAGCCTACAGGGAAGCAATCAGCCCCAGCATTTT. This rearrangement joins TRBV5-6 to TRBJ1-5; perhaps TRBD1 as D (6 bases). The V end was cut by 4 bases, the J end by 1 base, with 9 bases between. CDR1 and CDR2 (germline): SGHDT, YYEEEE. The CDR3 sequence is 14 residues long.